The 7 T cell receptor beta chains below were found in one sample sequenced in a study of shared clonotypes between healthy human individuals. The method was immunoSEQ multiplex PCR; TCRdb's version includes in-frame clones alone and lacks a portion of them. The data show fewer than 550,000 clones, with over 60% seen just once and roughly an eighth held by the top ten. Material: PBMCs. The receptors were gathered from a woman in her forties in good health. Some clones in this sample may be carry-over from other donors' samples.

The chain carries TRBV9 and TRBJ1-3; D is undetermined. Germline CDR1 and CDR2: SGDLS and YYNGEE. Trimming took off 0 bases at V and 7 bases at J, with 17 bases between the two ends. The CDR3 sequence is 16 residues long. CDR3 nucleotide sequence: TGTGCCAGCAGCGTAGACTCACAGCTTGTCAGGAACACCATATATTTT. Translation: CASSVDSQLVRNTIYF.

CDR3 sequence reads: CASKASGQGGAETQYF. The CDR3 region has the DNA TGTGCCAGCAAGGCCTCGGGCCAGGGGGGGGCAGAGACCCAGTACTTC. This chain connects TRBV28 to TRBJ2-5; the D call may be TRBD1 or TRBD2 (7 bases each). Trimming cost V 7 bases and J 4 bases, with 22 bases left between them. The CDR3 is 16 residues long. Germline V gene sequence: CDR1 MDHEN, CDR2 SYDVKM.

This clone was detected once. The gene calls are TRBV28 and TRBJ1-1, with D uncertain. Germline V gene lookup returns CDR1 MDHEN and CDR2 SYDVKM. The CDR3 covers 12 residues. The V end was cut by 6 bases, the J end by 3 bases, with 8 bases between. The CDR3 sequence: CASSRGDTEAFF. CDR3 DNA: TGTGCCAGCAGCCGGGGAGACACTGAAGCTTTCTTT.

The chain links TRBV10-3 to TRBJ2-5, with 9 positions matching TRBD1. Trimming cost V 6 bases and J 3 bases; bases outside gene matches: 5. Germline CDR1 reads ENHRY; CDR2 reads SYGVKD. CDR3 length equals 14 residues. The CDR3 is CAIRTGQGEETQYF. The CDR3 bases are TGTGCCATCAGGACGGGACAGGGTGAAGAGACCCAGTACTTC.

The V call is TRBV18, the J call TRBJ1-1, with D possibly matching TRBD1 (6 bases). Trimming stripped 0 bases from V and 1 base from J, with 15 bases between. Looked up from germline, CDR1 is KGHSH and CDR2 is LQKENI. This CDR3 is 17 amino acids long. This CDR3 is CASSPPVRGIRNTEAFF. As DNA, the CDR3 is TGTGCCAGCTCACCACCGGTCAGGGGAATACGGAACACTGAAGCTTTCTTT. Variable domain in full (rest from reference TRBV18 and TRBJ1-1): NAGVMQNPRHLVRRRGQEARLRCSPMKGHSHVYWYRQLPEEGLKFMVYLQKENIIDESGMPKERFSAEFPKEGPSILRIQQVVRGDSAAYFCASSPPVRGIRNTEAFFGQGTRLTVV.

This clone was detected a few times. This CDR3 is also generated by other DNA sequences in the sample. J is TRBJ1-4 and V is TRBV28, with 7 bases lining up with TRBD1. Germline V lookup: CDR1 MDHEN, CDR2 SYDVKM. With 8 bases clipped from V and 3 bases from J, the junction kept 3 bases outside the gene matches. This CDR3 has 13 amino acids. CDR3 nucleotides: TGTGCCAGCGAGGGGGCTGCTAATGAAAAACTGTTTTTT. This encodes CASEGAANEKLFF.

The rearrangement uses TRBV2 and TRBJ2-3; D unclear. From germline, CDR1 is SNHLY and CDR2 FYNNEI. V was pared by 1 base and J by 6 bases, with 14 bases between. The CDR3 consists of 15 residues. Here the CDR3 reads CASSEGLARVDTQYF. DNA of the CDR3: TGTGCCAGCAGTGAAGGACTGGCCCGCGTTGATACGCAGTATTTT.